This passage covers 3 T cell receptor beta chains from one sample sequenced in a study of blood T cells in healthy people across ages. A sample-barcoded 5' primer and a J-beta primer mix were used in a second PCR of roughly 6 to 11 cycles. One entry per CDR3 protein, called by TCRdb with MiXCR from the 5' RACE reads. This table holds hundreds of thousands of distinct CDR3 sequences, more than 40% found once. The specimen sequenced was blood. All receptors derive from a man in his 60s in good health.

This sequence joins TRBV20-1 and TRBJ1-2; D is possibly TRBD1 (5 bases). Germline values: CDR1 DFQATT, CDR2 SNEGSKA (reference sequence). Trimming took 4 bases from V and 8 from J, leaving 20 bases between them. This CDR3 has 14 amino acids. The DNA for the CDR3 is TGCAGTGCTAATGGAGGGGTGATCATGGGCGGCTACACCTTC. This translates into CSANGGVIMGGYTF.

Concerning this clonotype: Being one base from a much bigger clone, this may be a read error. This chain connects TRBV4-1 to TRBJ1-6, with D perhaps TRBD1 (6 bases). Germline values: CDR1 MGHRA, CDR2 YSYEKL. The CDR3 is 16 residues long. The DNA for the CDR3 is TGCGCCAGCGGCCAAGAAACCTCCACAGGGTATTCACCCCTCCACTTT. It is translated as CASGQETSTGYSPLHF.

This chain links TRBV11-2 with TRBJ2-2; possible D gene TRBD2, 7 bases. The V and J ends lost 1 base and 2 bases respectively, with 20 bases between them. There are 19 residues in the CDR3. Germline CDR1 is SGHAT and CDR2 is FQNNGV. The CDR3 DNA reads TGTGCCAGCAGCTTAGGGGCTGGCAAGGGAGGGGGAAACACCGGGGAGCTGTTTTTT. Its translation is CASSLGAGKGGGNTGELFF.